Listed below are T cell receptor beta chains from one sample, sequenced in a study of T cell changes during pregnancy in multiple sclerosis. Generated by immunoSEQ multiplex PCR, the TCRdb table keeps only in-frame clones and is missing some. This sample has 45,000 or so clones, with approximately 96% found just once. The sequenced sample was peripheral blood, obtained in the second trimester of pregnancy. These receptor sequences come from a female donor with multiple sclerosis, enrolled in a pregnancy study. CDR3s include the opening cysteine and the closing phenylalanine or tryptophan. A D gene is named only where the DNA matches it firmly. A clone size is listed for some rows: how often the clone was seen (once, few, many), or a class if it is expanded.

d_call,j_call,clone_size,v_call,cdr3_aa,cdr3_nt
TRBD1,TRBJ1-5,-,TRBV2,CASSEPSTGGRQPQHF,TGTGCCAGCAGTGAACCATCGACAGGGGGCAGACAGCCCCAGCATTTT
-,TRBJ1-1,-,TRBV27,CASSLSIGGVISEGEAFF,TGTGCCAGCAGTTTATCGATAGGGGGAGTAATATCCGAAGGCGAAGCTTTCTTT
-,TRBJ1-2,-,TRBV23-1,CASSQWTSNYGYTF,TGCGCCAGCAGTCAGTGGACAAGTAACTATGGCTACACCTTC
TRBD1,TRBJ1-2,-,TRBV28,CASSPSVTGAFYTF,TGTGCCAGCAGTCCCTCCGTGACAGGGGCCTTCTACACCTTC
TRBD1,TRBJ1-5,-,TRBV2,CASSPDRGSNQPQHF,TGTGCCAGCAGCCCTGACAGGGGAAGTAATCAGCCCCAGCATTTT
TRBD1,TRBJ2-7,-,TRBV6-1,CASSLGQVSYEQYF,TGTGCCAGCAGTTTAGGACAGGTCTCCTACGAGCAGTACTTC
-,TRBJ1-4,-,TRBV4-3,CASSQEGRTNEKLFF,TGCGCCAGCAGCCAGGAAGGGAGGACTAATGAAAAACTGTTTTTT
-,TRBJ2-7,-,TRBV6-6,CASTNRDTGDYEQYF,TGTGCCAGCACGAATCGGGACACTGGTGACTACGAGCAGTACTTC
TRBD1,TRBJ1-4,-,TRBV2,CASSEANRGTNEKLFF,TGTGCCAGCAGTGAAGCTAACAGGGGAACTAATGAAAAACTGTTTTTT
-,TRBJ1-1,-,TRBV10-3,CATHRFQNTEAFF,TGTGCCACGCACCGGTTCCAGAACACTGAAGCTTTCTTT
-,TRBJ2-7,-,TRBV4-2,CASSQDRQGYYEQYF,TGTGCCAGCAGCCAAGATCGGCAGGGTTACTACGAGCAGTACTTC
-,TRBJ1-3,-,TRBV5-1,CASSLGQSPSSGNTIYF,TGCGCCAGCAGCTTGGGACAGTCTCCCAGCTCTGGAAACACCATATATTTT
-,TRBJ2-5,-,TRBV5-1,CASSLAGGETQYF,TGCGCCAGCAGCTTGGCCGGGGGAGAGACCCAGTACTTC
-,TRBJ2-5,-,TRBV7-9,CASSLGQVEETQYF,TGTGCCAGCAGCTTAGGACAGGTCGAGGAGACCCAGTACTTC
TRBD1,TRBJ1-2,-,TRBV27,CASSSWGQASEGYTF,TGTGCCAGCAGTTCCTGGGGACAGGCGAGTGAAGGCTACACCTTC
TRBD2,TRBJ2-2,-,TRBV10-1,CASSYGTSGSSYTGELFF,TGCGCCAGCAGCTACGGGACTAGCGGGAGTAGTTACACCGGGGAGCTGTTTTTT
TRBD2,TRBJ2-1,-,TRBV19,CASSIGLARGLNEQFF,TGTGCCAGTAGTATAGGACTAGCAAGAGGTCTCAATGAGCAGTTCTTC
-,TRBJ2-3,-,TRBV18,CASSPLTPSTDTQYF,TGTGCCAGCTCACCTCTCACACCTAGCACAGATACGCAGTATTTT
-,TRBJ1-3,-,TRBV6-6,CASSRQVSGNTIYF,TGTGCCAGCAGTCGACAGGTCTCTGGAAACACCATATATTTT
-,TRBJ1-5,-,TRBV10-3,CATRQYDGYSQPQHF,TGTGCCACAAGACAATATGACGGATACAGTCAGCCCCAGCATTTT
TRBD2,TRBJ2-7,-,TRBV6-1,CASSDLSGRARAYEQYF,TGTGCCAGCAGTGATCTTAGCGGGAGGGCCAGGGCGTACGAGCAGTACTTC
-,TRBJ2-3,-,TRBV5-1,CASSLALAGPDTQYF,TGCGCCAGCAGCTTGGCTCTAGCTGGTCCAGATACGCAGTATTTT
-,TRBJ1-1,few,TRBV7-3,CASSLEGGTLNTEAFF,TGTGCCAGCAGCTTAGAGGGCGGCACCCTCAACACTGAAGCTTTCTTT
TRBD2,TRBJ2-1,-,TRBV18,CASSRTSGIDEQFF,TGTGCCAGCTCAAGGACTAGCGGGATTGATGAGCAGTTCTTC
-,TRBJ2-3,-,TRBV6-6,CASSDYRGNTQYF,TGTGCCAGCAGTGACTATAGGGGAAATACGCAGTATTTT
-,TRBJ2-5,-,TRBV30,CAWSGRAGETQYF,TGTGCCTGGAGTGGAAGGGCGGGAGAGACCCAGTACTTC
-,TRBJ1-1,-,TRBV6-6,CASSYPGQLNTEAFF,TGTGCCAGCAGTTACCCTGGACAGTTGAACACTGAAGCTTTCTTT
-,TRBJ1-1,-,TRBV7-2,CASSLVPNSREAFF,TGTGCCAGCAGCTTAGTACCGAACAGTCGCGAAGCTTTCTTT
TRBD2,TRBJ2-5,-,TRBV27,CASRTSGGRKTQYF,TGTGCCAGTAGGACTAGCGGGGGGAGGAAGACCCAGTACTTC
-,TRBJ2-1,-,TRBV7-3,CASSMTAYNEQFF,TGTGCCAGCAGCATGACTGCCTACAATGAGCAGTTCTTC
TRBD2,TRBJ2-3,-,TRBV11-2,CASLKGRGTDTQYF,TGTGCCAGCCTTAAGGGGAGGGGCACAGATACGCAGTATTTT